This T cell receptor (beta chain) was profiled in a study of cytomegalovirus exposure and HLA in healthy donors. PCR primers comprised 60 Vbeta and 13 Jbeta primers. TCRdb's table, derived via immunoSEQ multiplex PCR, lists solely in-frame clones and lacks some. The sample contains about 230,000 clones, approximately 90% of which appear only once. CDR1 is KGHSH, CDR2 LQKENI, per germline. V was trimmed by 4 bases and J by 2 bases, leaving 14 bases between them. The CDR3 length is 15 residues. The genes are TRBV18 and TRBJ1-2; no firm D call. Sequencing was done on a sample of PBMCs. The sequence was collected from a woman aged 18-29 years in good health and CMV-seronegative. CDR3 bases: TGTGCCAGCTCACGGTCGATGGAGGTGAACTATGGCTACACCTTC. Translated, it gives CASSRSMEVNYGYTF. The full variable domain, with the rest looked up from reference TRBV18 and TRBJ1-2, is NAGVMQNPRHLVRRRGQEARLRCSPMKGHSHVYWYRQLPEEGLKFMVYLQKENIIDESGMPKERFSAEFPKEGPSILRIQQVVRGDSAAYFCASSRSMEVNYGYTFGSGTRLTVV.